The 8 T cell receptor beta chains listed next were all sequenced from one sample in a study of shared clonotypes between healthy human individuals. Only in-frame clones appear in the TCRdb table, and some are missing; sequencing was by immunoSEQ multiplex PCR. The sample lists about 2 million clones, about 95% seen once, with 0.1% to 0.15% in the top ten. Sequencing input: naive CD4+ T cells sorted from blood. Subset specified: CD45RA+ positively selected. Receptor source: a man younger than 35 in good health.

The chain recombines TRBV10-3 with TRBJ1-1, with 7 nucleotides matching TRBD1. V shed 9 bases, J shed 3 bases, and the junction held 7 bases outside the gene matches. In germline, CDR1 is ENHRY, CDR2 SYGVKD. CDR3 length: 13 amino acids. The CDR3 sequence is CAIRDRADTEAFF. CDR3 sequence (DNA): TGTGCCATTAGAGACAGGGCGGACACTGAAGCTTTCTTT.

V and J are TRBV6-1 and TRBJ2-5; D might be TRBD1 (7 bases). V was shortened by 0 bases and J by 5 bases, with 16 bases between the two germline ends. Germline lookup yields CDR1 MNHNS and CDR2 SASEGT. CDR3 length equals 16 residues. The CDR3 DNA reads TGTGCCAGCAGTGAAGCCTTTGGAGGGGGCGCGGAGACCCAGTACTTC. This codes for CASSEAFGGGAETQYF.

The J gene is TRBJ1-2, the V gene TRBV7-9; 7 nucleotides agree with TRBD1. The CDR3 is 14 residues long. V trimming: 4 bases; J trimming: 4 bases; junction bases outside the gene matches: 6. Germline CDR1 is SEHNR and CDR2 is FQNEAQ (reference sequence). Here the CDR3 DNA reads TGTGCCAGCAGCTCGACAGGGTACAGCTATGGCTACACCTTC. It encodes CASSSTGYSYGYTF.

V gene TRBV6-6 combines with J gene TRBJ1-5, with no clear D. Germline values: CDR1 MNHNY, CDR2 SVGAGI (reference sequence). V was cut by 7 bases and J by 10 bases, with 14 bases left in between. This CDR3 spans 12 amino acids. The CDR3 DNA reads TGTGCCAGCAATTGGGAACGGGGACCCCAGCATTTT. It codes for CASNWERGPQHF.

This chain joins TRBV4-2 and TRBJ2-7; D is perhaps TRBD1 or TRBD2 (5 bases each). The CDR3 sequence is 17 residues long. The ends were cut back, 0 bases at V and 0 bases at J, with 15 bases in the middle. The V gene's germline CDR1 is LGHNA and CDR2 YNFKEQ. CDR3 coding DNA: TGTGCCAGCAGCCAAGAAGGAAGTAAGGGGAGCTCCTACGAGCAGTACTTC. Amino acids: CASSQEGSKGSSYEQYF.

The chain carries TRBV5-5 and TRBJ2-2; D may match TRBD1 or TRBD2 (6 bases each). The germline V gene has CDR1 SGHKS and CDR2 YYEKEE (reference sequence). The V end was cut by 6 bases, the J end by 4 bases, with 19 bases between. The CDR3 length is 16 residues. The CDR3 here is CASTPIVGGGTGELFF. The CDR3 region has the DNA TGTGCCAGCACCCCCATAGTCGGGGGCGGCACCGGGGAGCTGTTTTTT.

This chain uses TRBV5-1 with TRBJ2-7, with D perhaps TRBD1 (7 bases). Per the germline V gene, CDR1 is SGHRS and CDR2 is YFSETQ. The CDR3 totals 15 residues. The V end lost 0 bases, the J end lost 3 bases, and 13 bases lay between the germline ends. The CDR3 here is CASSLGGGGDYEQYF. The DNA for the CDR3 is TGCGCCAGCAGCTTGGGAGGAGGGGGCGACTACGAGCAGTACTTC.

Note on this clone: Other DNA sequences in this specimen translate into the identical CDR3. The chain employs TRBV9 and TRBJ2-3; D not resolved. The CDR3 sequence is 15 residues long. The germline gives CDR1 SGDLS, CDR2 YYNGEE. Deletions cut 0 bases from V and 2 bases from J, with 10 bases between. The CDR3 coding sequence is TGTGCCAGCAGCGTAGGCGGCGGCATCACAGATACGCAGTATTTT. Its translation: CASSVGGGITDTQYF.